A selection of T cell receptor beta chains follows, all from one sample in a study of T cell responses to AZD1222 COVID-19 vaccine. Using immunoSEQ multiplex PCR, the repertoire was profiled, and TCRdb retains in-frame clones only, with some absent. This sample has tens of thousands of clones; 85% to 90% occur once, and the top ten carry 5.5% to 7%. Sequenced material: peripheral blood, taken on day 0 of AZD1222 vaccination. These receptors were collected from an adult in good health. Both conserved end residues are part of each CDR3. Fields, in order: clone size, D gene, V gene, J gene, CDR3 protein, CDR3 DNA. The D gene is left open where the match is weak. Not all rows give a size; the values are once, few, many and, for expanded clones, a class.

abundance: NA
d_gene: TRBD1
v_gene: TRBV4-1
j_gene: TRBJ2-7
CDR3aa: CASSQDDTGGAGAGQYF
CDR3nt: TGCGCCAGCAGCCAGGACGACACAGGGGGCGCAGGTGCCGGCCAGTACTTC

abundance: few
d_gene: TRBD1
v_gene: TRBV7-3
j_gene: TRBJ1-1
CDR3aa: CASSPGQGFMNTEAFF
CDR3nt: TGTGCCAGCAGTCCCGGACAGGGATTCATGAACACTGAAGCTTTCTTT

abundance: NA
d_gene: NA
v_gene: TRBV6-1
j_gene: TRBJ1-4
CDR3aa: CASSEGGGTNEKLFF
CDR3nt: TGTGCCAGCAGTGAAGGAGGGGGGACTAATGAAAAACTGTTTTTT

abundance: NA
d_gene: TRBD1
v_gene: TRBV19
j_gene: TRBJ2-7
CDR3aa: CASSIGTGASYEQYF
CDR3nt: TGTGCCAGTAGTATCGGGACAGGGGCTTCCTACGAGCAGTACTTC

abundance: NA
d_gene: NA
v_gene: TRBV9
j_gene: TRBJ1-2
CDR3aa: CASSVGERATGYTF
CDR3nt: TGTGCCAGCAGCGTAGGGGAGAGGGCAACTGGCTACACCTTC

abundance: NA
d_gene: NA
v_gene: TRBV29-1
j_gene: TRBJ1-1
CDR3aa: CSVGIRQNTEAFF
CDR3nt: TGCAGCGTTGGGATCAGGCAGAACACTGAAGCTTTCTTT

abundance: NA
d_gene: NA
v_gene: TRBV2
j_gene: TRBJ2-7
CDR3aa: CASGPGFAYEQYF
CDR3nt: TGTGCCAGCGGTCCTGGGTTTGCCTACGAGCAGTACTTC

abundance: NA
d_gene: NA
v_gene: TRBV9
j_gene: TRBJ1-4
CDR3aa: CASSVGPKGLGEKLFF
CDR3nt: TGTGCCAGCAGCGTAGGGCCCAAGGGTTTAGGTGAAAAACTGTTTTTT

abundance: few
d_gene: NA
v_gene: TRBV27
j_gene: TRBJ1-4
CDR3aa: CASSLSEPRLGEKLFF
CDR3nt: TGTGCCAGCAGTTTATCCGAACCAAGATTGGGGGAAAAACTGTTTTTT

abundance: NA
d_gene: TRBD2
v_gene: TRBV7-2
j_gene: TRBJ2-7
CDR3aa: CASSSSGLIYEQYF
CDR3nt: TGTGCCAGCAGCTCGTCGGGACTAATCTACGAGCAGTACTTC

abundance: NA
d_gene: NA
v_gene: TRBV28
j_gene: TRBJ2-7
CDR3aa: CASSLTSPYEQYF
CDR3nt: TGTGCCAGCAGTCTAACTTCACCTTACGAGCAGTACTTC

abundance: NA
d_gene: NA
v_gene: TRBV10-3
j_gene: TRBJ1-1
CDR3aa: CAISESAANTEAFF
CDR3nt: TGTGCCATCAGTGAGTCCGCGGCGAACACTGAAGCTTTCTTT

abundance: NA
d_gene: NA
v_gene: TRBV11-2
j_gene: TRBJ2-2
CDR3aa: CASSRGAVNTGELFF
CDR3nt: TGTGCCAGCAGCCGGGGGGCGGTAAACACCGGGGAGCTGTTTTTT

abundance: once
d_gene: TRBD2
v_gene: TRBV7-2
j_gene: TRBJ2-2
CDR3aa: CASSLAGVNTGELFF
CDR3nt: TGTGCCAGCAGTCTAGCGGGAGTTAACACCGGGGAGCTGTTTTTT

abundance: NA
d_gene: NA
v_gene: TRBV9
j_gene: TRBJ2-3
CDR3aa: CASSVEGRDTQYF
CDR3nt: TGTGCCAGCAGCGTAGAGGGTCGAGATACGCAGTATTTT